Below, 8 T cell receptor beta chains from the same sample are listed, as sequenced in a study of identifying expanded T cells in peripheral blood. Sequenced by immunoSEQ multiplex PCR; TCRdb stores in-frame clones only, minus some. The sample has under 110,000 clones; around 88% are singletons. Sequencing used blood. The receptors were sampled from a person aged 18 to 70 in good health.

The CDR3 coding sequence is TGTGCCAGCAGCACAGGTCAAACAGGGGGCGCGTGGTACGAGCAGTACTTC. As protein: CASSTGQTGGAWYEQYF. The chain employs TRBV5-8 and TRBJ2-7; TRBD1 matches at 9 bases. This CDR3 is 17 amino acids long. Germline CDR1 SGHTS, CDR2 YDEGEE. Trimming cost V 4 bases and J 4 bases; bases outside gene matches: 15. Combining the CDR3 with reference TRBV5-8 and TRBJ2-7 gives the whole variable domain EAGVTQSPTHLIKTRGQQATLRCSPISGHTSVYWYQQALGLGLQFLLWYDEGEERNRGNFPPRFSGRQFPNYSSELNVNALELEDSALYLCASSTGQTGGAWYEQYFGPGTRLTVT.

The rearrangement uses TRBV15 and TRBJ1-1; D may be TRBD1 (6 bases). From germline, CDR1 is LNHNV and CDR2 YYDKDF (reference sequence). The CDR3 runs to 14 residues. Trimming cost V 0 bases and J 8 bases, with 13 bases left between them. The CDR3 DNA reads TGTGCCACCAGCAGAGATCGCAGGGGCGGGGAAGCTTTCTTT. Translating gives CATSRDRRGGEAFF.

J is TRBJ2-1 and V is TRBV5-1, with 11 nucleotides matching TRBD2. Germline trimming cut 0 bases from V and 15 bases from J; bases unmatched to any gene: 11. This CDR3 spans 15 amino acids. Per germline, CDR1 SGHRS and CDR2 YFSETQ. Written as DNA, the CDR3 is TGCGCCAGCAGCTTGGACCTAGCGGGGGGCGACAGACTGTTCTTC. This encodes CASSLDLAGGDRLFF.

J is TRBJ1-6 and V is TRBV18; 9 nucleotides agree with TRBD1. The CDR3 contains 15 residues. The J segment lost 9 bases and the V segment lost 5 bases, leaving 8 bases of the junction unmatched. Germline CDR1 and CDR2: KGHSH and LQKENI. The CDR3 protein is CASSSGTGSRSPLHF. In nucleotides, the CDR3 is TGTGCCAGCTCATCGGGGACAGGGTCTCGTTCACCCCTCCACTTT.

This chain joins TRBV5-4 and TRBJ2-5, with D tentatively TRBD2 (6 bases). Germline V gene data show CDR1 as SGHNT and CDR2 as YYREEE (reference sequence). CDR3 size: 17 residues. V dropped 4 bases and J dropped 1 base, with 20 bases sitting between them. The CDR3 loop is CASSPRRPTGVQETQYF. The CDR3 nucleotides read TGTGCCAGCAGCCCCAGGCGCCCTACGGGGGTCCAAGAGACCCAGTACTTC.

The rearrangement joins TRBV14 to TRBJ1-2; D not certain. Per germline, CDR1 SGHDN and CDR2 FVKESK. Trimming removed 4 bases at V and 0 bases at J, with 6 bases between. This CDR3 is built from 13 residues. CDR3 coding DNA: TGTGCCAGCAGCCCCAATCCTAACTATGGCTACACCTTC. Translation: CASSPNPNYGYTF.

The V and J genes are TRBV28 and TRBJ2-3; TRBD1 is a possible D gene (6 bases). The germline gives CDR1 MDHEN, CDR2 SYDVKM. This CDR3 contains 13 residues. V was pared by 6 bases and J by 0 bases, with 7 bases between. The DNA of the CDR3 is TGTGCCAGCAGGGACAGTAGCACAGATACGCAGTATTTT. This codes for CASRDSSTDTQYF.

This clone was counted a few times. The chain employs TRBV6-6 and TRBJ1-4; perhaps TRBD1 as D (6 bases). The germline V gene encodes CDR1 MNHNY and CDR2 SVGAGI (reference sequence). Trimming took 7 bases from V and 7 from J, leaving 19 bases between them. The CDR3 covers 15 residues. CDR3: CASTSRGLWSEKLFF. In nucleotides, the CDR3 is TGTGCCAGCACGAGCCGGGGGCTGTGGAGTGAAAAACTGTTTTTT.